The T cell receptor beta chain under discussion was sequenced for a study of technical replicates of blood from a handful of donors. TCRdb's copy holds only in-frame clones and misses some; the assay was immunoSEQ multiplex PCR. The sample holds roughly 65,000 clones; about 86% are singletons and the top ten take about 5%. The CDR3 runs to 16 residues. This clone showed up just once. V gene TRBV21-1 combines with J gene TRBJ2-7; the table's D call, TRBD1, was not checked against the DNA. TRBV21-1 is described as a pseudogene. This receptor was obtained from a human donor in good health. Some clones in this sample may be carry-over from other donors' samples. The sequenced sample was PBMCs. The DNA for the CDR3 is TGTGCCAGCAGCAAAGAGCTTCGGGACATCTCCTACGAGCAGTACTTC. Its translation: CASSKELRDISYEQYF.